The rows below give T cell receptor beta chains drawn from one sample of a study of blood T cell repertoires in COVID-19. Assay used: immunoSEQ multiplex PCR; TCRdb lists only in-frame clones, some missing. The data contain 200,000 to 250,000 clones, 90% to 95% of them singletons. Sample: PBMCs or T cells enriched from blood (not recorded which). Every receptor here comes from a woman younger than 35 who had recovered from COVID-19. CDR3s include the opening cysteine and the closing phenylalanine or tryptophan. D genes are given only for firm matches. Not all rows give a size; the values are once, few, many and, for expanded clones, a class.

V gene,D gene,clone size,J gene,CDR3 protein,CDR3 DNA
TRBV19,.,.,TRBJ1-6,CASNPMGGLALHF,TGTGCCAGTAACCCCATGGGGGGGCTTGCCCTCCACTTT
TRBV28,.,.,TRBJ1-5,CASSFPSNQPQHF,TGTGCCAGCAGTTTCCCGAGCAATCAGCCCCAGCATTTT
TRBV9,TRBD2,.,TRBJ2-3,CASSVERGGRTDTQYF,TGTGCCAGCAGCGTAGAGAGGGGAGGGAGGACAGATACGCAGTATTTT
TRBV12-3/TRBV12-4,.,few,TRBJ2-5,CASSLTGEETQYF,TGTGCCAGCAGTTTAACCGGGGAAGAGACCCAGTACTTC
TRBV3-1/TRBV3-2,TRBD2,.,TRBJ2-3,CASSRLAGGSADTQYF,TGTGCCAGCAGCCGTTTAGCGGGAGGATCCGCAGATACGCAGTATTTT
TRBV29-1,TRBD1,.,TRBJ2-7,CSVDRGHEQYF,TGCAGCGTTGACAGGGGGCACGAGCAGTACTTC
TRBV20-1,.,few,TRBJ1-2,CSASRGTDGYTF,TGCAGTGCTAGTAGGGGGACGGATGGCTACACCTTC
TRBV6-2/TRBV6-3,.,.,TRBJ2-1,CASSPFEGSYNEQFF,TGTGCCAGCAGCCCCTTTGAGGGCTCCTACAATGAGCAGTTCTTC
TRBV15,TRBD2,.,TRBJ2-5,CATSLGGFGETQYF,TGTGCCACCAGCCTCGGGGGGTTCGGGGAGACCCAGTACTTC
TRBV9,.,many,TRBJ1-5,CASSAEPNQPQHF,TGTGCCAGCAGTGCGGAACCGAATCAGCCCCAGCATTTT
TRBV2,TRBD1,.,TRBJ1-6,CASSADRMSYNSPLHF,TGTGCCAGCAGTGCGGACAGGATGAGCTATAATTCACCCCTCCACTTT
TRBV10-3,.,.,TRBJ2-3,CAISALDESTDTQYF,TGTGCCATCAGTGCGCTAGATGAAAGCACAGATACGCAGTATTTT
TRBV29-1,TRBD1,.,TRBJ1-2,CSAMTGLNYGYTF,TGCAGCGCCATGACAGGGCTTAACTATGGCTACACCTTC
TRBV5-1,.,.,TRBJ1-2,CASTISFGELSYGYTF,TGCGCCAGCACTATCTCTTTCGGGGAGTTGAGCTATGGCTACACCTTC
TRBV7-9,.,.,TRBJ1-1,CASSAGQLNTEAFF,TGTGCCAGCAGCGCCGGACAGTTGAACACTGAAGCTTTCTTT
TRBV5-1,TRBD1,few,TRBJ2-2,CASSTDRDTGELFF,TGCGCCAGCAGCACGGACAGGGACACCGGGGAGCTGTTTTTT
TRBV6-5,.,.,TRBJ1-2,CASRAELAAAYGYTF,TGTGCCAGCAGGGCTGAGCTCGCAGCGGCCTATGGCTACACCTTC
TRBV6-5,.,.,TRBJ2-1,CASRSGLNNEQFF,TGTGCCAGCAGGTCAGGACTTAACAATGAGCAGTTCTTC
TRBV7-2,TRBD2,.,TRBJ2-2,CASSRSGGGTGELFF,TGTGCCAGCAGCCGTAGCGGGGGAGGCACCGGGGAGCTGTTTTTT
TRBV7-9,.,once,TRBJ1-4,CASSQSGGASDEKLFF,TGTGCCAGCAGTCAGAGCGGGGGCGCATCTGATGAAAAACTGTTTTTT
TRBV3-1/TRBV3-2,.,.,TRBJ2-3,CASSQVSGEVYADTQYF,TGTGCCAGCAGCCAGGTTAGCGGAGAAGTATACGCAGATACGCAGTATTTT
TRBV29-1,.,once,TRBJ1-2,CSVDSGVYGYTF,TGCAGCGTTGATAGCGGGGTCTATGGCTACACCTTC
TRBV5-4,TRBD2,.,TRBJ2-7,CASSSRTSGYEQYF,TGTGCCAGCAGCTCACGGACTAGCGGCTACGAGCAGTACTTC
TRBV11-3,TRBD2,.,TRBJ2-1,CASSFSAGGYNEQFF,TGTGCCAGCAGCTTTTCAGCGGGGGGGTACAATGAGCAGTTCTTC